The source of this T cell receptor beta chain is a study of T cell repertoires in cytomegalovirus infection (dated by TCRdb to between 2019 and 2020). With regard to the full study: Recently identified HLA-C-restricted CMV epitopes, whose presentation resists viral immunomodulation, were targeted by peptide stimulations together with well-studied HLA-B-restricted epitopes. Because public TCR beta signatures pointed to carriage of CMV infection together with the matching HLA type, the HLA type of each donor mattered for the analysis. General conclusions and limits of the study: The ex vivo response was dominated by HLA-C-restricted CMV-specific TCR beta clonotypes, which also provided the single most frequent clonotype in two of eight donors. Carriers of CMV infection plus the relevant HLA type were discriminated by the cumulative frequency of public TCR beta family members in the study cohort and in an independent roughly 350-donor cohort.

The meaning of the sample's treatment or condition label: in vitro stimulation with specific CMV peptide epitopes to enrich CMV-specific T cells. Instrument used: Illumina HiSeq 1500. Using fastp trimming at Q25 and MiXCR clonotype assembly, TCRdb reanalyzed the public sequencing data and kept in-frame beta chains. Entries are consolidated by CDR3 protein sequence, retaining the most common genes and DNA. For this sample there are approximately 590,000 distinct CDR3 sequences; approximately 40% appear just once. Around 46% of the sample is held by the ten biggest clonotypes. The sample holds one count of this clonotype. Its antigen target is currently unknown. Base qualities are not provided; no much larger clone lies one nucleotide away. A single read counts as weak evidence. The source material was cultured PBMCs, sampled from culture after CMV antigen stimulation. The receptor was isolated from a human donor in good health (CMV status not recorded). Some clones in this sample may be carry-over from other donors' samples.

DNA sequence: TGTGCCAGCAGTTACTCGGCGGATGAGCAGTTCTTC. Its translation is CASSYSADEQFF. This chain is built from TRBV6-2 or TRBV6-3 and TRBJ2-1; the D gene cannot be named for sure. CDR1 MNHEY and CDR2 SVGEGT are derived from the germline V gene. The cysteine opens and the phenylalanine closes a CDR3 of 12 amino acids. CDR3 DNA is the only sequence kept; it has 36 bases, read in frame from the first base. Trimming costs V 0 bases and J 8 bases, and their ends lie 5 bases apart.